Following are 23 T cell receptor beta chains from one sample sequenced in a study of T cells in Graves' hyperthyroidism and ophthalmopathy. Amplified TCR beta CDR3 regions derived from RNA transcripts. The HTBI primer set was used in a first-round RT-PCR of the TCR CDR3. TCRdb re-derived calls from the multiplex PCR reads in MiXCR, one entry per CDR3 protein. Here the sample spans more than 300,000 distinct CDR3 sequences, approximately 17% being singletons. Sequencing was performed on blood. These receptors all stem from a man aged 18-30 years with Graves' ophthalmopathy.

About this clonotype itself: A read error is possible here, since a much larger clone lies one base away. This chain's CDR3 is CASSLALGLNTGEPFF. Written as DNA, the CDR3 is TGTGCCAGCAGTTTAGCCCTGGGACTTAACACCGGGGAGCCGTTTTTT. The V and J genes are TRBV27 and TRBJ2-2; possible D gene TRBD2, 6 bases. Germline loops: CDR1 MNHEY, CDR2 SMNVEV (reference sequence). This CDR3 comprises 16 residues.

This clonotype was counted at least ten times. The chain carries TRBV3-1 and TRBJ1-2, with unresolved D. The CDR3 is 15 amino acids. CDR1 is LGHDT and CDR2 is YNNKEL in the germline V gene (reference sequence). V lost 0 bases and J 0 bases, leaving 8 bases between the germline ends. CDR3 sequence reads: CASSQDVRANYGYTF. The CDR3 DNA follows: TGTGCCAGCAGCCAAGACGTGCGGGCTAACTATGGCTACACCTTC.

This chain connects TRBV6-1 to TRBJ1-4; TRBD1 is a possible D gene (5 bases). Germline CDR1 reads MNHNS; CDR2 reads SASEGT. V shed 4 bases and J shed 7 bases, with 22 bases lying between them. The CDR3 has 17 amino acids. CDR3 bases: TGTGCCAGCAGTGGGAGTCGGGGACGACCTGGAGGTGAAAAACTGTTTTTT. This gives the protein CASSGSRGRPGGEKLFF.

This clonotype was picked up many times. This chain joins TRBV27 and TRBJ1-1, with 8 bases aligning to TRBD1. CDR3 length: 14 amino acids. V gave up 8 bases and J gave up 3 bases; unmatched junction bases: 8. The germline V gene encodes CDR1 MNHEY and CDR2 SMNVEV (reference sequence). The chain's CDR3 is CASATGDKYTEAFF. The DNA for the CDR3 is TGTGCCAGCGCGACAGGGGATAAGTACACTGAAGCTTTCTTT.

The J gene is TRBJ1-2, the V gene TRBV19, with 7 nucleotides matching TRBD1. Losses at the gene ends were 10 bases for V and 4 bases for J; bases not matched to a gene: 3. This CDR3 region has 11 residues. Per the germline V gene, CDR1 is LNHDA and CDR2 is SQIVND (reference sequence). The CDR3 reads CAIGTVYGYTF. The CDR3 coding sequence is TGTGCCATTGGGACAGTCTATGGCTACACCTTC.

This clonotype occurred many times. As DNA, the CDR3 is TGTGCCAGCACCCTCGTTAGCGGGGCAGATACGCAGTATTTT. Translated: CASTLVSGADTQYF. The rearrangement uses TRBV27 and TRBJ2-3; TRBD2 matches 8 bases. This CDR3 contains 14 residues. Unmatched junction bases numbered 7, after V lost 7 bases and J lost 4 bases. Germline V lookup: CDR1 MNHEY, CDR2 SMNVEV (reference sequence).

This clonotype is a singleton in its sample. V gene TRBV7-6 combines with J gene TRBJ2-1; 12 nucleotides line up with TRBD2. Trimming removed 2 bases from V and 9 bases from J; junction bases left unmatched: 11. This CDR3 is 17 amino acids long. The germline gives CDR1 SGHVS, CDR2 FNYEAQ. The CDR3 DNA sequence: TGTGCCAGCAGCTTAAGGATCACTAGCGGGGGGCGGGGTGAGCAGTTCTTC. The encoded protein is CASSLRITSGGRGEQFF. The full variable domain, completed using reference TRBV7-6 and TRBJ2-1, is GAGVSQSPRYKVTKRGQDVALRCDPISGHVSLYWYRQALGQGPEFLTYFNYEAQQDKSGLPNDRFSAERPEGSISTLTIQRTEQRDSAMYRCASSLRITSGGRGEQFFGPGTRLTVL.

The chain employs TRBV3-1 and TRBJ2-4; D gene uncertain. Trimming shortened V by 0 bases and J by 6 bases, and 9 bases separated the two germline ends. Germline CDR1 reads LGHDT; CDR2 reads YNNKEL (reference sequence). The CDR3 sequence is 14 residues long. In nucleotides, the CDR3 is TGTGCCAGCAGCCAAGAAGCTGTGGGAAACATTCAGTACTTC. Protein sequence: CASSQEAVGNIQYF.

Here the CDR3 reads CASRLGGDTDYGYTF. The CDR3 DNA is TGTGCCAGCAGACTGGGGGGCGACACGGACTATGGCTACACCTTC. V gene TRBV6-2 or TRBV6-3 combines with J gene TRBJ1-2; a possible D gene is TRBD1 (6 bases). Between the trimmed V and J ends, which lost 6 bases and 3 bases, there was a span of 17 bases. The V gene's germline CDR1 is MNHEY and CDR2 SVGEGT. The CDR3 extends over 15 amino acids.

The chain joins TRBV5-5 to TRBJ1-2; D may be TRBD1 (5 bases). The V end lost 7 bases, the J end lost 1 base, and 14 bases lay between the germline ends. This CDR3 is built from 14 residues. The germline V gene encodes CDR1 SGHKS and CDR2 YYEKEE (reference sequence). For the CDR3, the DNA is TGTGCCAGCCACTTGGGGGGACTTAACTATGGCTACACCTTC. This translates into CASHLGGLNYGYTF.

In its sample, this clonotype was seen many times. At one of its ends the junction is not consistent with the germline gene, which may arise from a read error. V is TRBV5-1 and J is TRBJ1-5, with TRBD1 as a possible D gene (5 bases). The CDR3 runs 13 residues. The germline V gene has CDR1 SGHRS and CDR2 YFSETQ. DNA of the CDR3: TGTGCCAGCAGTCCGGGGGGGAATCAGCCCCAGCATTTT. Translation: CASSPGGNQPQHF.

This clonotype was seen at least ten times. The V gene is TRBV7-9, the J gene TRBJ1-1, with a tentative D call TRBD1 (5 bases). The V gene lost 5 bases and the J gene lost 9 bases, with 16 bases spanning the gap. The germline CDR1 and CDR2 sequences are SEHNR and FQNEAQ (reference sequence). This CDR3 is 13 amino acids long. This CDR3 reads CASSLRDSRQAFF. As DNA, the CDR3 is TGTGCCAGCAGCCTCCGGGACTCCCGCCAAGCTTTCTTT.

The genes are TRBV18 and TRBJ1-5; D gene ambiguous. Trimming took 5 bases from V and 2 from J, leaving 10 bases between them. CDR1 is KGHSH, CDR2 LQKENI, per germline. The length of the CDR3 is 14 residues. This CDR3 is CASSSDWGNQPQHF. CDR3 nucleotide sequence: TGTGCCAGCTCATCGGACTGGGGCAATCAGCCCCAGCATTTT. Variable domain in full (rest from reference TRBV18 and TRBJ1-5): NAGVMQNPRHLVRRRGQEARLRCSPMKGHSHVYWYRQLPEEGLKFMVYLQKENIIDESGMPKERFSAEFPKEGPSILRIQQVVRGDSAAYFCASSSDWGNQPQHFGDGTRLSIL.

The chain employs TRBV11-2 and TRBJ1-1; TRBD1 agrees at 10 bases. The CDR3 spans 15 residues. Trimming at V came to 5 bases and at J to 1 base, leaving 4 bases not matched to a gene. CDR1 and CDR2 (germline): SGHAT, FQNNGV. The CDR3 DNA reads as TGTGCCAGCAGCCCGGGACAGGGGCAGAACACTGAAGCTTTCTTT. Translating it yields CASSPGQGQNTEAFF.

This clonotype was found many times. This chain joins TRBV12-3 or TRBV12-4 and TRBJ2-3; D gene ambiguous. Trimming removed 6 bases from V and 2 bases from J, with 18 bases in between. The CDR3 has 16 residues. CDR3 sequence: CASSRDRRNHTDTQYF. The CDR3 nucleotides are TGTGCCAGCAGCCGAGATCGACGGAACCACACAGATACGCAGTATTTT.

This clonotype came up a few times. This sequence joins TRBV19 and TRBJ1-2; D is unclear. The CDR3 totals 15 residues. V gave up 3 bases and J gave up 4 bases, with 15 bases separating them. Germline CDR1 reads LNHDA; CDR2 reads SQIVND (reference sequence). CDR3 DNA: TGTGCCAGTAGTATTCGGTACAAAATGGGCTATGGCTACACCTTC. It codes for CASSIRYKMGYGYTF.

This clonotype was seen ten or more times. The rearrangement links TRBV6-1 to TRBJ1-1; possibly TRBD1 for D (6 bases). V was cut by 6 bases and J by 7 bases, with 18 bases left in between. The CDR3 length is 14 residues. Germline lookup yields CDR1 MNHNS and CDR2 SASEGT. The CDR3 sequence: CASSQLTGLLEAFF. The CDR3 DNA is TGTGCCAGCAGCCAATTAACAGGGCTCCTTGAAGCTTTCTTT.

This clonotype was seen a handful of times. The genes are TRBV18 and TRBJ1-2; 10 bases are a match to TRBD1. This CDR3 has 15 amino acids. Germline-derived CDR1 and CDR2 are KGHSH and LQKENI. V shed 3 bases and J 5 bases; nucleotides not matched to a gene: 6. CDR3 protein: CASSPRTGGSYGYTF. The CDR3 DNA follows: TGTGCCAGCTCACCCCGGACAGGGGGATCGTATGGCTACACCTTC.

The sample holds many counts of this clonotype. The rearrangement uses TRBV3-1 and TRBJ2-7; D is perhaps TRBD2 (6 bases). There are 14 residues in the CDR3. V lost 2 bases and J 5 bases, leaving 13 bases between the germline ends. Germline V gives CDR1 LGHDT, CDR2 YNNKEL (reference sequence). CDR3 sequence reads: CASSQIGGLDEQYF. CDR3 coding DNA: TGTGCCAGCAGCCAAATCGGGGGACTCGACGAGCAGTACTTC.

The rearrangement joins TRBV27 to TRBJ2-3, with D possibly TRBD2 on 6 matching bases. Trimming removed 8 bases from V and 6 bases from J, with 12 bases in between. The germline V gene has CDR1 MNHEY and CDR2 SMNVEV (reference sequence). The CDR3 contains 12 residues. The CDR3 DNA follows: TGTGCCAGCGGCCAAGGAGGGGATACGCAGTATTTT. Translated, it gives CASGQGGDTQYF.

This clonotype was detected ten times or more. This CDR3 reads CASSPGQREAFF. The CDR3 bases are TGTGCCAGCTCACCAGGACAGCGAGAAGCTTTCTTT. The chain joins TRBV18 to TRBJ1-1; D possibly corresponds to TRBD1 (6 bases). The length of the CDR3 is 12 residues. Trimming shortened V by 2 bases and J by 8 bases, and 9 bases separated the two germline ends. CDR1 KGHSH and CDR2 LQKENI come from the germline V gene.

This clonotype was picked up a small number of times. The V call is TRBV3-1, the J call TRBJ2-3; weak D call: TRBD2 (6 bases). V lost 0 bases and J lost 0, with 10 bases in between. CDR3 size: 16 residues. Germline V gives CDR1 LGHDT, CDR2 YNNKEL (reference sequence). CDR3 in amino acids: CASSQDRAGSTDTQYF. CDR3 nucleotides: TGTGCCAGCAGCCAAGATAGGGCGGGGAGCACAGATACGCAGTATTTT.

About this clonotype: One junction end disagrees with the germline gene, perhaps due to a read error. The chain has TRBV27 and TRBJ2-5; D call uncertain. The CDR3 has 13 residues. The germline CDR1 and CDR2 sequences are MNHEY and SMNVEV (reference sequence). In DNA form, the CDR3 reads TGTGCCAGCAGTTTTTACTCCCAAGAGACCCAGCACTTC. Encoded protein: CASSFYSQETQHF.